This T cell receptor (beta chain) was profiled in a study of T cell responses to AZD1222 COVID-19 vaccine. CDR1 MNHEY and CDR2 SVGAGI come from the germline V gene. CDR3 length: 15 residues. Trimming removed 0 bases at V and 1 base at J, with 7 bases between. Study-wide results and caveats: Regions 160-218 and 743-854 held dominance among vaccine-associated CD4 TCRs, which spanned spike.

The table came from immunoSEQ multiplex PCR; TCRdb's copy has only in-frame clones and leaves some out. Here the sample spans 100,000 to 150,000 clones, around 90% being singletons. About this clone itself: The target antigen is unknown.

This chain links TRBV6-5 with TRBJ1-5; tentative D call: TRBD1 (5 bases). The specimen comprised peripheral blood, sampled on day 0 of AZD1222 vaccination. This sequence originates from an adult in good health. The CDR3 nucleotides are TGTGCCAGCAGTTACTCCAGGGCCAGCAATCAGCCCCAGCATTTT. Its translation: CASSYSRASNQPQHF.